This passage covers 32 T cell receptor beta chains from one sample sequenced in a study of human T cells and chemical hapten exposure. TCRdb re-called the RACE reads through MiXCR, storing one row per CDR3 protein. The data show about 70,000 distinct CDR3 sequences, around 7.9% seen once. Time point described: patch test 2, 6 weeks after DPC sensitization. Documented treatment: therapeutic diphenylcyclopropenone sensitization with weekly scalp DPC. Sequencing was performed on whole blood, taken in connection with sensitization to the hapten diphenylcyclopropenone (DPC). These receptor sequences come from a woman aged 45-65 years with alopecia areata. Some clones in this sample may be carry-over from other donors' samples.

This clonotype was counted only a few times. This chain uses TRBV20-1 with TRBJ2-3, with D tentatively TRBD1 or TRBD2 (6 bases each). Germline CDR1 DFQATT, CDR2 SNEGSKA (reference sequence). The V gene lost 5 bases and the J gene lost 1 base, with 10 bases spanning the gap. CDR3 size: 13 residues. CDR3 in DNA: TGCAGTGCTCGAAGGGGGGGCACAGATACGCAGTATTTT. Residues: CSARRGGTDTQYF.

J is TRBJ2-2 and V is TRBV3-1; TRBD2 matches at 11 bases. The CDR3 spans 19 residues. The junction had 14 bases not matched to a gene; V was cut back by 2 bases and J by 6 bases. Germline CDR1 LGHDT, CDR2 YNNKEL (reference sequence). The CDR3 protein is CASSQKLTSGRRTAGELFF. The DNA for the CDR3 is TGTGCCAGCAGCCAAAAGCTTACTAGCGGGAGAAGGACTGCCGGGGAGCTGTTTTTT. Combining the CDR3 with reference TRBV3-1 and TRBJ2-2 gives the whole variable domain DTAVSQTPKYLVTQMGNDKSIKCEQNLGHDTMYWYKQDSKKFLKIMFSYNNKELIINETVPNRFSPKSPDKAHLNLHINSLELGDSAVYFCASSQKLTSGRRTAGELFFGEGSRLTVL.

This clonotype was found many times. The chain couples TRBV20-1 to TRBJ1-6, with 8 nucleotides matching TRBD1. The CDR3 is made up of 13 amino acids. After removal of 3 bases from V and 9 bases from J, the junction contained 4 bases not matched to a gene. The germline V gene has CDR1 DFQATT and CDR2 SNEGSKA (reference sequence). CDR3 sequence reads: CSARETGASPLHF. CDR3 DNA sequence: TGCAGTGCTAGGGAGACAGGGGCTTCACCCCTCCACTTT.

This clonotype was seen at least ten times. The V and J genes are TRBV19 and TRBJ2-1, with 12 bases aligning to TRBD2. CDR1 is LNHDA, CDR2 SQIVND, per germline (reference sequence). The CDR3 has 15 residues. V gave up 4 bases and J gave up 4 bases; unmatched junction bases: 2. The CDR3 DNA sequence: TGTGCCAGTAGTAAGGGACTAGCGGGTTACAATGAGCAGTTCTTC. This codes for CASSKGLAGYNEQFF.

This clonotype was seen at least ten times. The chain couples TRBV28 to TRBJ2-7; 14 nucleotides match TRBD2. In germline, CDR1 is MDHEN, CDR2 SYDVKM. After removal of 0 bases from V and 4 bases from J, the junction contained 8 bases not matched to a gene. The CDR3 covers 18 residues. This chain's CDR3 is CASSLWVGTSGSSYEQYF. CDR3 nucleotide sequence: TGTGCCAGCAGTTTATGGGTGGGGACTAGCGGGAGCTCGTACGAGCAGTACTTC.

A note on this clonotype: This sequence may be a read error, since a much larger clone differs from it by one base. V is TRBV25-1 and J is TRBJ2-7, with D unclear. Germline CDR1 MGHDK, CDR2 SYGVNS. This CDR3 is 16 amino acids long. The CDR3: CASSEYRLGSSYEQNF. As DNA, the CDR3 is TGTGCCAGCAGTGAATATCGGTTGGGGTCCTCCTACGAGCAGAACTTC.

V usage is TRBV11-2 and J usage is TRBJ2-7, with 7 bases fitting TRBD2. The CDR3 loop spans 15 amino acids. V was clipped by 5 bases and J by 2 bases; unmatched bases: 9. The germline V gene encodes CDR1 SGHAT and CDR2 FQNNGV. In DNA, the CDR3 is TGTGCCAGCAGCCCCGTTTCGGGAGGTGCCTACGAGCAGTACTTC. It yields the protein CASSPVSGGAYEQYF. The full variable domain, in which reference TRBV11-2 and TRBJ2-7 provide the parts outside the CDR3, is EAGVAQSPRYKIIEKRQSVAFWCNPISGHATLYWYQQILGQGPKLLIQFQNNGVVDDSQLPKDRFSAERLKGVDSTLKIQPAKLEDSAVYLCASSPVSGGAYEQYFGPGTRLTVT.

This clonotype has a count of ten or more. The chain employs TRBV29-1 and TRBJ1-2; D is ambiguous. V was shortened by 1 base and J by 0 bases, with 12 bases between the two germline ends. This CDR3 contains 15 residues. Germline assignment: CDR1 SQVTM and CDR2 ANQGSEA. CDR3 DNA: TGCAGCGTTGAAGCGACCACAGCAGCTAACTATGGCTACACCTTC. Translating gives CSVEATTAANYGYTF. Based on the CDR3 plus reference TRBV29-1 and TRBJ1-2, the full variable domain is SAVISQKPSRDICQRGTSLTIQCQVDSQVTMMFWYRQQPGQSLTLIATANQGSEATYESGFVIDKFPISRPNLTFSTLTVSNMSPEDSSIYLCSVEATTAANYGYTFGSGTRLTVV.

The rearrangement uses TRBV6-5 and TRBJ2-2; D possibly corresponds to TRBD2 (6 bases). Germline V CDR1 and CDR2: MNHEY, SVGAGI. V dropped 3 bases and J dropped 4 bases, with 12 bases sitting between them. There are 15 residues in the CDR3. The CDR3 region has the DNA TGTGCCAGCAGTTATTTCGGGGGTCTCACCGGGGAGCTGTTTTTT. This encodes CASSYFGGLTGELFF.

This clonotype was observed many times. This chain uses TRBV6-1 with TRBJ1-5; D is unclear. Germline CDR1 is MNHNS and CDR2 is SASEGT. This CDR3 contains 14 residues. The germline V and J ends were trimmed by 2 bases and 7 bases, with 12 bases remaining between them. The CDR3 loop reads CASSEMEAGQPQHF. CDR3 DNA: TGTGCCAGCAGTGAAATGGAGGCTGGGCAGCCCCAGCATTTT.

Here the CDR3 reads CASSSYRATGELFF. CDR3 nucleotides: TGCGCCAGCAGCTCCTACAGGGCCACCGGGGAGCTGTTTTTT. The chain uses TRBV5-1 and TRBJ2-2, with D tentatively TRBD1 (6 bases). The CDR3 has 14 amino acids. Per the germline V gene, CDR1 is SGHRS and CDR2 is YFSETQ. Deletions cut 3 bases from V and 4 bases from J, with 10 bases between.

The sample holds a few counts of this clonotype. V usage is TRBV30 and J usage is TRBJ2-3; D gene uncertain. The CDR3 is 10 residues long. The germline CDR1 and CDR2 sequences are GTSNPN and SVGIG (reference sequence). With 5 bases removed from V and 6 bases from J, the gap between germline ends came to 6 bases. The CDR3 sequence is CAWARDTQYF. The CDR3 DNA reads TGTGCCTGGGCTCGGGATACGCAGTATTTT.

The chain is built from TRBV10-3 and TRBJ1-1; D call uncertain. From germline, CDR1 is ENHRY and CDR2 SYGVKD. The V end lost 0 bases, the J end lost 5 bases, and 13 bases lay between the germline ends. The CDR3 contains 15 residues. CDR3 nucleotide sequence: TGTGCCATCAGTGAGTCCAAGGGAGGGCGGACTGAAGCTTTCTTT. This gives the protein CAISESKGGRTEAFF.

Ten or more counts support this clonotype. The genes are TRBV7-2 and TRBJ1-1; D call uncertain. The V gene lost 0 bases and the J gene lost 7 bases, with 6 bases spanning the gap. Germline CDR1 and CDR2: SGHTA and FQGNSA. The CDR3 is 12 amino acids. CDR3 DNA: TGTGCCAGCAGCTTAGCAGGCTTTGAAGCTTTCTTT. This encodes CASSLAGFEAFF.

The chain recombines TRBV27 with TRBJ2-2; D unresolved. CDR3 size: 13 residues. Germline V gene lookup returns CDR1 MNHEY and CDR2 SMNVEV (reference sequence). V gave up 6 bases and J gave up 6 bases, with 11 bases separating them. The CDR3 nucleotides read TGTGCCAGCAGGGAACCTCGGGCCGGGGAGCTGTTTTTT. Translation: CASREPRAGELFF.

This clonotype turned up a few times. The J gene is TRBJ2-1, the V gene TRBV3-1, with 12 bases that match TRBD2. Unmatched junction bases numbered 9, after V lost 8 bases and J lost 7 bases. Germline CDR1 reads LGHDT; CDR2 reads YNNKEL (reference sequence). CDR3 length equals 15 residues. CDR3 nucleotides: TGTGCCAGCGCAGCCGGGACTAGCGGGTCGAATGAGCAGTTCTTC. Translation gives CASAAGTSGSNEQFF.

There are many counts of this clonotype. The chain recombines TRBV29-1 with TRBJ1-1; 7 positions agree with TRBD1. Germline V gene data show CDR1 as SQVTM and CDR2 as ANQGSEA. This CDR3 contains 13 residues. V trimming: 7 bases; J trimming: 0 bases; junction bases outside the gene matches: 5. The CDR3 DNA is TGCAGCGCCATGGGACAGATGAACACTGAAGCTTTCTTT. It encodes CSAMGQMNTEAFF.

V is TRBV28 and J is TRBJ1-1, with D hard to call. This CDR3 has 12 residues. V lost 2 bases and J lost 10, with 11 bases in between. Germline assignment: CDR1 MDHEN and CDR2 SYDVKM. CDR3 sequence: CASSLTASRAFF. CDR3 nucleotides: TGTGCCAGCAGTTTAACCGCCTCACGAGCTTTCTTT.

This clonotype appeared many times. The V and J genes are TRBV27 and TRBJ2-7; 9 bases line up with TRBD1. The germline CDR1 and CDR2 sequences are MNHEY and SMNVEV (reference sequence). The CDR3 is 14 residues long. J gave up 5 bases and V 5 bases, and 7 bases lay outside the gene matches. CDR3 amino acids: CASSRQGGFHEQYF. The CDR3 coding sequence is TGTGCCAGCAGTCGACAGGGGGGGTTCCACGAGCAGTACTTC.

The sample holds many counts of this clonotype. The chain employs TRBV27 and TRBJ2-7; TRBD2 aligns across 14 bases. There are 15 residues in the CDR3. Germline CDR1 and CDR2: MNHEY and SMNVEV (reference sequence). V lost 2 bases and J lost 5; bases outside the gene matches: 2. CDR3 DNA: TGTGCCAGCAGTTTAGGGACTAGCGGGAGAAACGAGCAGTACTTC. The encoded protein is CASSLGTSGRNEQYF.

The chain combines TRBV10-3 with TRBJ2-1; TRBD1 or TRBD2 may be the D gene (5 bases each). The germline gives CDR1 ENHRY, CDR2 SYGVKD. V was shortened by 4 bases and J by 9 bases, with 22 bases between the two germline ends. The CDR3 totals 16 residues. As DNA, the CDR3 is TGTGCCATCAGTGGACCCGGGACCCACTTCAAATCTGAGCAGTTCTTC. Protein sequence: CAISGPGTHFKSEQFF.

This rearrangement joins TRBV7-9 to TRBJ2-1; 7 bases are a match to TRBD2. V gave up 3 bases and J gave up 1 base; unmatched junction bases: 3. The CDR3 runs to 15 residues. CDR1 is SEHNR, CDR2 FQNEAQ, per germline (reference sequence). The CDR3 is CASSFSGKSYNEQFF. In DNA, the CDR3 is TGTGCCAGCAGCTTCAGCGGGAAGTCCTACAATGAGCAGTTCTTC.

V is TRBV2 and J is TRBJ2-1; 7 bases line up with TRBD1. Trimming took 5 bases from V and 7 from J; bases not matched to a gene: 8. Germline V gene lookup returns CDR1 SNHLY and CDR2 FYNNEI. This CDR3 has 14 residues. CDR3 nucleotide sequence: TGTGCCAGCAGTCCGGGACAGACCCTTAATGAGCAGTTCTTC. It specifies CASSPGQTLNEQFF.

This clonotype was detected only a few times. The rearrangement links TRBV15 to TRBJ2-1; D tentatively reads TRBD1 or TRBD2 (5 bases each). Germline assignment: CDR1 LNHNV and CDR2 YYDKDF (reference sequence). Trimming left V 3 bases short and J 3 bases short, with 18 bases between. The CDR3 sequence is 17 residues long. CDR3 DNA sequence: TGTGCCACCAGCAGCACCTCTACGGGGACCAACTACAATGAGCAGTTCTTC. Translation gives CATSSTSTGTNYNEQFF.

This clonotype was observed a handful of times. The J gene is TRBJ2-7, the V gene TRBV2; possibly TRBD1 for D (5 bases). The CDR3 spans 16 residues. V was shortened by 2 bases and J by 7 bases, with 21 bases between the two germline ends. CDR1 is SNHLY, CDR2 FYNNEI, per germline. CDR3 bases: TGTGCCAGCAGTGAACAGGGCGTCCCCTCGTCTAGAGAGCAGTACTTC. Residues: CASSEQGVPSSREQYF.

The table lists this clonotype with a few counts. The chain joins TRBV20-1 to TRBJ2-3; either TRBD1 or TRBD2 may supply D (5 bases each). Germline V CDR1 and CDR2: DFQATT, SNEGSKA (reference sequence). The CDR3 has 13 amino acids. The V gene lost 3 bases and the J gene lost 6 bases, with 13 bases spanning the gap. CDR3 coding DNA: TGCAGTGCTAGCCACGGGGCTCCCGATACGCAGTATTTT. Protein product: CSASHGAPDTQYF.

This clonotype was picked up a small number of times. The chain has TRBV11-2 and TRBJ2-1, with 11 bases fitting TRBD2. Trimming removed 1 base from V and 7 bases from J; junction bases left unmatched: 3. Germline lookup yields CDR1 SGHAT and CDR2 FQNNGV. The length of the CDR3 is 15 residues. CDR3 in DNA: TGTGCCAGCAGCTTAGTTAGCGGGAGGGGTAATGAGCAGTTCTTC. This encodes CASSLVSGRGNEQFF.

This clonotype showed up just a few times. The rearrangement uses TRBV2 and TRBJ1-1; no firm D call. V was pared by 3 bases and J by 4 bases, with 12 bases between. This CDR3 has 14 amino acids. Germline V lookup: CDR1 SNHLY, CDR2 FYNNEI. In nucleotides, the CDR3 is TGTGCCAGCAGTGAGGCGGGAGGAGGCACTGAAGCTTTCTTT. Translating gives CASSEAGGGTEAFF.

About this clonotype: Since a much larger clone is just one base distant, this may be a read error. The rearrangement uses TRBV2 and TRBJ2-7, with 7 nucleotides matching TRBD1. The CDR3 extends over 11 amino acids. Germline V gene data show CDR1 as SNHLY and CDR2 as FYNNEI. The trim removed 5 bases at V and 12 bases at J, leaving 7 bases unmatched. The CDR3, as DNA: TGTGCCAGCAGTAACCGGGACAGAAGGTACTTC. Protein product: CASSNRDRRYF. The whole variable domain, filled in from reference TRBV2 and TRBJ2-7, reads EPEVTQTPSHQVTQMGQEVILRCVPISNHLYFYWYRQILGQKVEFLVSFYNNEISEKSEIFDDQFSVERPDGSNFTLKIRSTKLEDSAMYFCASSNRDRRYFGPGTRLTVT.

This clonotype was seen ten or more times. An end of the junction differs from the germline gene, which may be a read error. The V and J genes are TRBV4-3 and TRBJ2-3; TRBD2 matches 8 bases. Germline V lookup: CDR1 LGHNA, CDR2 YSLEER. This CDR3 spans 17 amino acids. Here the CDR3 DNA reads TGTGCCAGCAGCCAAGAGACAAGCGGGAGAGGCACAGATACGCAGTATTTT. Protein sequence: CASSQETSGRGTDTQYF.

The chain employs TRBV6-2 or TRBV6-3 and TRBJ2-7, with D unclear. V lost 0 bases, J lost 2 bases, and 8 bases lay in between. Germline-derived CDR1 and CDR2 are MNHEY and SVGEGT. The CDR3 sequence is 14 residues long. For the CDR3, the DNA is TGTGCCAGCAGTTACTCGCCAGACCCCTACGAGCAGTACTTC. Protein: CASSYSPDPYEQYF.

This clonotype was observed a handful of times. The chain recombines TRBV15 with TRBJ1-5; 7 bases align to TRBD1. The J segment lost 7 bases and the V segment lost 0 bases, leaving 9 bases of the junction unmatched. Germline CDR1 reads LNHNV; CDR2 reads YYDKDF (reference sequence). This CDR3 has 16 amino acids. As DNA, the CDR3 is TGTGCCACCAGCAGAGATCACACAGGGGTCTACCAGCCCCAGCATTTT. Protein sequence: CATSRDHTGVYQPQHF. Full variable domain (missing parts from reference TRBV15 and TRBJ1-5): DAMVIQNPRYQVTQFGKPVTLSCSQTLNHNVMYWYQQKSSQAPKLLFHYYDKDFNNEADTPDNFQSRRPNTSFCFLDIRSPGLGDTAMYLCATSRDHTGVYQPQHFGDGTRLSIL.